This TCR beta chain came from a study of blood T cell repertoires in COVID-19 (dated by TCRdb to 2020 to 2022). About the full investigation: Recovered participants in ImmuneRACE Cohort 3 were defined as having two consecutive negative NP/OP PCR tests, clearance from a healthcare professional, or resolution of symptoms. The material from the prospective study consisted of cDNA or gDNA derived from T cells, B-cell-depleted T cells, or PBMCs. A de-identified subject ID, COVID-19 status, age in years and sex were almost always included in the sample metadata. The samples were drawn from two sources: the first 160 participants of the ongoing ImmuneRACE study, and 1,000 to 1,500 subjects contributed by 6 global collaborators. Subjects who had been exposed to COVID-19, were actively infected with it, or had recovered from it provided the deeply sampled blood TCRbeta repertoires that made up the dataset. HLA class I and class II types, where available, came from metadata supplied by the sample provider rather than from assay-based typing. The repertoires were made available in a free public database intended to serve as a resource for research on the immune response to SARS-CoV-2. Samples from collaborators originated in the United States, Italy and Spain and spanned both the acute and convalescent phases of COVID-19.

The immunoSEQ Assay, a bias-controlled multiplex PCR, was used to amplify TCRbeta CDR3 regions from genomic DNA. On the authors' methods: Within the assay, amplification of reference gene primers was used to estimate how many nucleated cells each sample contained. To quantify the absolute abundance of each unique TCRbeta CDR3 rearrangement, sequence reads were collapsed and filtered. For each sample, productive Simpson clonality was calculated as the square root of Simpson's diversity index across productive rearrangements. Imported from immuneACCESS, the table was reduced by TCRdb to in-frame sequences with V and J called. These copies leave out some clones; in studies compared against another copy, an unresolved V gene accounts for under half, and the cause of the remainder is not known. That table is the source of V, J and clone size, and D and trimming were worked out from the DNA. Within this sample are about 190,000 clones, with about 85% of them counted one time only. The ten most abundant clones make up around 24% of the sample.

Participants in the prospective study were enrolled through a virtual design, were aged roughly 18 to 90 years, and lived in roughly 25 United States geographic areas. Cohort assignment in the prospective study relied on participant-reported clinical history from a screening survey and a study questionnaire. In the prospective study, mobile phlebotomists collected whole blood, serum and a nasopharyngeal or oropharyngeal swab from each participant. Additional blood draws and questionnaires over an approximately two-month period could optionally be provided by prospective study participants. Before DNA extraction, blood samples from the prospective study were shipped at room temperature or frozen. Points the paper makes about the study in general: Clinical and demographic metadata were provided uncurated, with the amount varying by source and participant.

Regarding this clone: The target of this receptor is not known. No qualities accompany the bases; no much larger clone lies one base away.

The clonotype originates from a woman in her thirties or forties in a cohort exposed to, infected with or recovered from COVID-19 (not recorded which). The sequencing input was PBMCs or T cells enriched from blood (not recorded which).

The CDR3 amino acid sequence is: CSVDTGTGNTIYF. The nucleotide sequence is given as TGCAGCGTTGATACGGGGACAGGAAACACCATATATTTT. The V and J segments used are TRBV29-1 and TRBJ1-3; D gene: possibly TRBD1, on 6 matching bases. V lost 3 bases and J lost 4 bases; the stretch between them is 10 bases long. Measured from the cysteine to the phenylalanine, the CDR3 is 13 residues long. CDR3 DNA only is kept here, 39 bases in frame from base 1. Reading the germline V gene gives CDR1 SQVTM and CDR2 ANQGSEA.